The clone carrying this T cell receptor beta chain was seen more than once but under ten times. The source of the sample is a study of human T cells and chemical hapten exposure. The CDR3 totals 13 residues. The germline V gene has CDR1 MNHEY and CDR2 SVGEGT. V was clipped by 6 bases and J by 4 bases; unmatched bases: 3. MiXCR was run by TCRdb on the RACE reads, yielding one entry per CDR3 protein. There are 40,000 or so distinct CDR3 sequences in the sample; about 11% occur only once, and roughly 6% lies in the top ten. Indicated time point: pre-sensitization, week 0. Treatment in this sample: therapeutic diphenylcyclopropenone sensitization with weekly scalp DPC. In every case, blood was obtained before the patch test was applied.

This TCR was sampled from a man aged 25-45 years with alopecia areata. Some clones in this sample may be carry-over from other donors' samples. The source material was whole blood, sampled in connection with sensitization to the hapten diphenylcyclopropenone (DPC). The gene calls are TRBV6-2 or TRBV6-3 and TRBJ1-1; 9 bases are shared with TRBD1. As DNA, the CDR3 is TGTGCCAGCAGGGGACAGGGAGGCACTGAAGCTTTCTTT. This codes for CASRGQGGTEAFF.